This T cell receptor beta chain was captured in a study of blood T cell repertoires in COVID-19. Study in general: Samples taken during acute and convalescent COVID-19 were collected in the United States, Italy and Spain.

The CDR3 totals 12 residues. V was shortened by 8 bases and J by 1 base, with 8 bases between the two germline ends. Germline V CDR1 and CDR2: LNHNV, YYDKDF (reference sequence). The data were produced by immunoSEQ multiplex PCR, yet TCRdb's version contains in-frame clones alone and is incomplete. The repertoire holds over 250,000 clones, with 80% to 90% as singletons. Cohort assignment relied on participant-reported clinical history. The specimen sequenced was PBMCs or T cells enriched from blood (not recorded which). The chain employs TRBV15 and TRBJ1-1; D gene unclear. The clonotype originates from a woman under 30 who had recovered from COVID-19. The CDR3 DNA is TGTGCCACCTCGCGAGGGAACACTGAAGCTTTCTTT. Protein sequence: CATSRGNTEAFF. Combining the CDR3 with reference TRBV15 and TRBJ1-1 gives the whole variable domain DAMVIQNPRYQVTQFGKPVTLSCSQTLNHNVMYWYQQKSSQAPKLLFHYYDKDFNNEADTPDNFQSRRPNTSFCFLDIRSPGLGDTAMYLCATSRGNTEAFFGQGTRLTVV.